This T cell receptor (beta chain) came from a study of shared clonotypes between healthy human individuals. Study in general: Aged 18 to 49, the donors were two women and three men.

Several immunoSEQ plates received, in even portions, the genomic DNA of each subset. Ten immunoSEQ deep assay plates served to sequence unsorted PBMC DNA. Sequencing was performed with immunoSEQ multiplex PCR; in TCRdb, only in-frame clones are kept and a portion is missing. This repertoire shows some 470,000 clones, 60% to 85% found once; its top ten account for over 10%. The germline CDR1 and CDR2 sequences are SQVTM and ANQGSEA. V was clipped by 4 bases and J by 7 bases; unmatched bases: 11. The CDR3 spans 14 residues. The chain employs TRBV29-1 and TRBJ1-2, with TRBD1 matching 8 bases. The TCR sequence derives from a woman in her thirties or forties in good health. Some clones in this sample may be carry-over from other donors' samples. The sample consisted of PBMCs. CDR3 in amino acids: CSVGFRQGNGGYTF. For the CDR3, the DNA is TGCAGCGTTGGGTTTCGACAGGGGAACGGTGGCTACACCTTC.